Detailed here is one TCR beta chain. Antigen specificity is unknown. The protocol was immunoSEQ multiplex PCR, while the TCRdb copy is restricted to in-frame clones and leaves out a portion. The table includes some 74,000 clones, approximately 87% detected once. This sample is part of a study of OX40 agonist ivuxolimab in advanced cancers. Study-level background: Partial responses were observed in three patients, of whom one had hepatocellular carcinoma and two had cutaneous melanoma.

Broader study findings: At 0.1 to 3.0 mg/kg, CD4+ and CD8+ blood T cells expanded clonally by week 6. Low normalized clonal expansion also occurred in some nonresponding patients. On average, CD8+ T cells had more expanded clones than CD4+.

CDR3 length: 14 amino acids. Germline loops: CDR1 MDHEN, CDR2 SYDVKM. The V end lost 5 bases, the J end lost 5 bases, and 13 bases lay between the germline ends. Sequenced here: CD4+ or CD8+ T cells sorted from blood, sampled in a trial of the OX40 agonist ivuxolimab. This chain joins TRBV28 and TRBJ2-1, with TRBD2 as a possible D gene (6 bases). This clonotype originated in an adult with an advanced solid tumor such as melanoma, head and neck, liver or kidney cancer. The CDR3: CASSPRGKHNEQFF. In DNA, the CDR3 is TGTGCCAGCAGTCCCCGGGGGAAGCACAATGAGCAGTTCTTC.